This T cell receptor (beta chain) appears in the sequencing data of a study of blood T cells in healthy people across ages. For the study at large: Capture via template switching afforded approximately one barcoded beta molecule per two T cells. Findings and limits, study-wide: Long-lived donors exceeded aged donors in naive CD4+ cells and diversity.

A second PCR, run for roughly 7 to 12 cycles, used a sample-barcoded 5' primer plus a J-beta primer mix. Each cDNA molecule received a tag from a template-switch adaptor that had 12 random nucleotides. Every sample gave at least 2.5 million paired-end reads containing CDR3. A single record per CDR3 protein comes from TCRdb applying MiXCR to the 5' RACE reads. The profile covers about 670,000 distinct CDR3 sequences, with 35% to 50% appearing a single time and about 32% taken by the ten largest. A note on this clonotype: The antigen remains undetermined.

This clonotype was obtained from a man older than 75 in good health. The sequencing sample was made of blood.

The CDR3 nucleotides are TGTGCCAGCAGCACGGACAGCTCGGCAATACATCACCAGCATTTT. Amino acids: CASSTDSSAIHHQHF. This chain connects TRBV6-2 or TRBV6-3 to TRBJ1-5, with D maybe TRBD1 (6 bases). The germline CDR1 and CDR2 sequences are MNHEY and SVGEGT. The CDR3 spans 15 residues. Trimming left V 6 bases short and J 12 bases short, with 24 bases between.